Following are 32 T cell receptor beta chains from one sample sequenced in a study of blood T cell repertoires in COVID-19. Sequenced by immunoSEQ multiplex PCR; TCRdb stores in-frame clones only, minus some. This sample has approximately 160,000 clones, with roughly nine tenths found just once. The material sequenced was peripheral blood. These TCRs come from a woman aged 70-85 years with acute or convalescent COVID-19.

The genes are TRBV2 and TRBJ1-5; D is unresolved. This CDR3 contains 14 residues. The germline V gene has CDR1 SNHLY and CDR2 FYNNEI. V was trimmed by 1 base and J by 1 base, leaving 5 bases between them. CDR3 in DNA: TGTGCCAGCAGTGAAGTATCGAGCAATCAGCCCCAGCATTTT. Its translation: CASSEVSSNQPQHF.

This chain connects TRBV2 to TRBJ1-1, with 8 bases matching TRBD1. The CDR3 has 14 residues. The germline V gene encodes CDR1 SNHLY and CDR2 FYNNEI. The junction had 9 bases not matched to a gene; V was cut back by 11 bases and J by 1 base. CDR3 DNA sequence: TGTGCCGGCGAATCGGACAGGGAGAACACTGAAGCTTTCTTT. It translates to CAGESDRENTEAFF.

The rearrangement links TRBV10-3 to TRBJ2-7, with D perhaps TRBD2 (5 bases). This CDR3 comprises 16 residues. V lost 3 bases and J lost 7, with 22 bases in between. From germline, CDR1 is ENHRY and CDR2 SYGVKD. The CDR3 nucleotides read TGTGCCATCAGTGACCGTCATGGACGGGGTTTGTGGGAGCAGTACTTC. It translates to CAISDRHGRGLWEQYF.

J is TRBJ1-1 and V is TRBV7-2; D call uncertain. V lost 5 bases and J 1 base, leaving 11 bases between the germline ends. Germline CDR1 and CDR2: SGHTA and FQGNSA. The CDR3 length is 14 residues. CDR3 sequence reads: CASSLLRGNTEAFF. CDR3 nucleotides: TGTGCCAGCAGCCTTTTGCGGGGGAACACTGAAGCTTTCTTT. Drawing the rest from reference TRBV7-2 and TRBJ1-1, the complete variable domain is GAGVSQSPSNKVTEKGKDVELRCDPISGHTALYWYRQSLGQGLEFLIYFQGNSAPDKSGLPSDRFSAERTGGSVSTLTIQRTQQEDSAVYLCASSLLRGNTEAFFGQGTRLTVV.

This rearrangement joins TRBV28 to TRBJ1-6, with 7 bases fitting TRBD1. J gave up 8 bases and V 7 bases, and 14 bases lay outside the gene matches. Germline V gene lookup returns CDR1 MDHEN and CDR2 SYDVKM. The CDR3 is 16 amino acids. CDR3 sequence (DNA): TGTGCCAGCACCGGTGGGTCAGGGGGGCGGCATTCACCCCTCCACTTT. Translating gives CASTGGSGGRHSPLHF. The whole variable domain, filled in from reference TRBV28 and TRBJ1-6, reads DVKVTQSSRYLVKRTGEKVFLECVQDMDHENMFWYRQDPGLGLRLIYFSYDVKMKEKGDIPEGYSVSREKKERFSLILESASTNQTSMYLCASTGGSGGRHSPLHFGNGTRLTVT.

This chain links TRBV18 with TRBJ2-1; TRBD1 aligns across 7 bases. Germline-derived CDR1 and CDR2 are KGHSH and LQKENI. Unmatched junction bases numbered 10, after V lost 5 bases and J lost 3 bases. The CDR3 is 16 residues long. Here the CDR3 reads CASSSTTGAVYNEQFF. As DNA, the CDR3 is TGTGCCAGCTCATCAACCACAGGGGCCGTCTACAATGAGCAGTTCTTC.

In its sample, this clone was seen a few times. The V call is TRBV4-2, the J call TRBJ1-2, with 8 positions matching TRBD1. The length of the CDR3 is 16 residues. Germline V gene lookup returns CDR1 LGHNA and CDR2 YNFKEQ. Trimming at V came to 5 bases and at J to 1 base, leaving 9 bases not matched to a gene. The CDR3 coding sequence is TGTGCCAGCAGCGACGGGACAGGAGGGTTTAACTATGGCTACACCTTC. Its protein is CASSDGTGGFNYGYTF.

In regard to this clone: The same CDR3 is also encoded by other DNA sequences in this sample. CDR3 sequence reads: CASSPGTDYGYTF. The CDR3 DNA is TGTGCCAGCTCACCGGGGACAGACTATGGCTACACCTTC. The V gene is TRBV18, the J gene TRBJ1-2; 7 bases align to TRBD1. V was clipped by 3 bases and J by 3 bases; unmatched bases: 1. Germline V gives CDR1 KGHSH, CDR2 LQKENI. CDR3 length equals 13 residues.

The V call is TRBV10-3, the J call TRBJ2-2; 8 bases line up with TRBD2. The trim removed 6 bases at V and 6 bases at J, leaving 12 bases unmatched. This CDR3 contains 16 residues. Germline CDR1 and CDR2: ENHRY and SYGVKD. The CDR3 DNA is TGTGCCATCAGGGGGATGAGCGGGAGAGGAGCCGGGGAGCTGTTTTTT. Translating it yields CAIRGMSGRGAGELFF.

V gene TRBV30 combines with J gene TRBJ1-1; D may be TRBD1 (6 bases). V was cut by 3 bases and J by 1 base, with 9 bases left in between. There are 13 residues in the CDR3. Germline CDR1 GTSNPN, CDR2 SVGIG (reference sequence). CDR3 sequence reads: CAWRLTGNTEAFF. The CDR3 DNA is TGTGCCTGGAGACTGACAGGGAACACTGAAGCTTTCTTT. The entire variable domain, with the rest obtained from reference TRBV30 and TRBJ1-1, is as follows: SQTIHQWPATLVQPVGSPLSLECTVEGTSNPNLYWYRQAAGRGLQLLFYSVGIGQISSEVPQNLSASRPQDRQFILSSKKLLLSDSGFYLCAWRLTGNTEAFFGQGTRLTVV.

This chain connects TRBV6-2 or TRBV6-3 to TRBJ1-2; TRBD1 might be the D (5 bases). The germline gives CDR1 MNHEY, CDR2 SVGEGT. The length of the CDR3 is 14 residues. Trimming pared 4 bases from V and 4 bases from J, leaving 13 bases between. CDR3 in amino acids: CASSSSGRLYGYTF. DNA for the CDR3: TGTGCCAGCAGTTCCTCAGGGAGGCTCTATGGCTACACCTTC.

This clone occurred a few times. The V call is TRBV4-1, the J call TRBJ2-1; D might be TRBD1 (7 bases). The V end lost 5 bases, the J end lost 7 bases, and 18 bases lay between the germline ends. Germline V gives CDR1 MGHRA, CDR2 YSYEKL. This CDR3 has 15 amino acids. The CDR3 loop is CASSNRGGLENEQFF. Here the CDR3 DNA reads TGCGCCAGCAGCAACAGGGGAGGATTAGAGAATGAGCAGTTCTTC.

The V and J genes are TRBV7-9 and TRBJ2-2; 7 bases agree with TRBD1. The CDR3 is 15 residues long. With V trimmed by 3 bases and J by 4 bases, 5 bases remained unmatched. CDR1 is SEHNR and CDR2 is FQNEAQ in the germline V gene (reference sequence). Written as DNA, the CDR3 is TGTGCCAGCAGCTTTGGGACAGCGTCCACCGGGGAGCTGTTTTTT. This sequence encodes CASSFGTASTGELFF.

V gene TRBV4-2 combines with J gene TRBJ1-6; weak D call: TRBD1 (6 bases). V dropped 0 bases and J dropped 6 bases, with 6 bases sitting between them. The CDR3 runs to 14 residues. Germline CDR1 reads LGHNA; CDR2 reads YNFKEQ. This chain's CDR3 is CASSQDRGNSPLHF. CDR3 nucleotides: TGTGCCAGCAGCCAAGACAGGGGTAATTCACCCCTCCACTTT.

As to this clone: This sample also contains other DNA sequences that code for the same CDR3. J is TRBJ1-1 and V is TRBV5-1; D might be TRBD1 (6 bases). V was shortened by 3 bases and J by 4 bases, with 10 bases between the two germline ends. Germline V lookup: CDR1 SGHRS, CDR2 YFSETQ. CDR3 length: 13 amino acids. The CDR3 protein is CASSSVGGTEAFF. CDR3 sequence (DNA): TGCGCCAGCAGCTCCGTAGGGGGCACTGAAGCTTTCTTT.

V and J are TRBV3-1 (or the pseudogene TRBV3-2) and TRBJ1-1; 8 bases are a match to TRBD1. Germline trimming cut 3 bases from V and 4 bases from J; bases unmatched to any gene: 4. The CDR3 is 14 amino acids. The germline CDR1 and CDR2 sequences are LGHDT and YNNKEL (reference sequence). CDR3 protein: CASSQTTGGTEAFF. The CDR3 nucleotides are TGTGCCAGCAGCCAGACCACAGGGGGCACTGAAGCTTTCTTT.

The CDR3 sequence: CATSVQGPYNEQFF. The CDR3 bases are TGTGCCACCAGTGTACAGGGGCCCTACAATGAGCAGTTCTTC. The V gene is TRBV24-1, the J gene TRBJ2-1, with 7 bases lining up with TRBD1. The germline gives CDR1 KGHDR, CDR2 SFDVKD. The ends lost 5 bases at V and 2 bases at J; junction bases unmatched: 2. The CDR3 loop spans 14 amino acids.

The rearrangement uses TRBV6-2 or TRBV6-3 and TRBJ2-5; D remains ambiguous. CDR3 length: 11 residues. Trimming removed 5 bases at V and 5 bases at J, with 6 bases between. CDR1 is MNHEY and CDR2 is SVGEGT in the germline V gene. The CDR3 protein is CASSTSETQYF. CDR3 DNA sequence: TGTGCCAGCAGTACGAGCGAGACCCAGTACTTC.

The rearrangement uses TRBV7-8 and TRBJ1-5; a weak D match, TRBD1 (6 bases). The CDR3 spans 14 residues. V dropped 3 bases and J dropped 5 bases, with 11 bases sitting between them. Germline-derived CDR1 and CDR2 are SGHVS and FQNEAQ. The CDR3 region is CASSFGRGYQPQHF. The CDR3 coding sequence is TGTGCCAGCAGCTTCGGCAGGGGATATCAGCCCCAGCATTTT.

The chain joins TRBV10-3 to TRBJ2-7; 12 bases map to TRBD2. Looked up from germline, CDR1 is ENHRY and CDR2 is SYGVKD. V trimming: 5 bases; J trimming: 6 bases; junction bases outside the gene matches: 5. The CDR3 covers 14 residues. CDR3 residues: CAISLAGGPGEQYF. DNA of the CDR3: TGTGCCATCAGTCTAGCGGGAGGGCCGGGCGAGCAGTACTTC.

This rearrangement joins TRBV7-2 to TRBJ2-3; tentative D call: TRBD2 (6 bases). The V end lost 5 bases, the J end lost 4 bases, and 13 bases lay between the germline ends. The CDR3 has 14 amino acids. The V gene's germline CDR1 is SGHTA and CDR2 FQGNSA. CDR3 nucleotides: TGTGCCAGCAGCCCGCGGACGGGGGCAGATACGCAGTATTTT. Amino acids: CASSPRTGADTQYF.

CDR3 residues: CASSKKLAGTTYNEQFF. The CDR3 nucleotides read TGTGCCAGCAGCAAGAAACTAGCGGGGACTACTTACAATGAGCAGTTCTTC. The chain links TRBV11-2 to TRBJ2-1, with 10 bases aligning to TRBD2. The CDR3 loop spans 17 amino acids. V gave up 5 bases and J gave up 4 bases; unmatched junction bases: 11. Germline V CDR1 and CDR2: SGHAT, FQNNGV.

The chain employs TRBV2 and TRBJ2-2; TRBD1 aligns across 8 bases. Germline V lookup: CDR1 SNHLY, CDR2 FYNNEI. The CDR3 totals 14 residues. Germline trimming cut 6 bases from V and 14 bases from J; bases unmatched to any gene: 14. The DNA of the CDR3 is TGTGCCAGCAGGGACAATAGGGACAGGATGACTCTGTTTTTT. The encoded protein is CASRDNRDRMTLFF.

The count of this clone is one. The rearrangement uses TRBV18 and TRBJ2-7; 7 bases line up with TRBD1. The germline gives CDR1 KGHSH, CDR2 LQKENI. V lost 4 bases to trimming and J lost 2 bases; unmatched junction nucleotides: 5. The CDR3 has 14 residues. CDR3 loop: CASSQTTGAYEQYF. CDR3 coding DNA: TGTGCCAGCTCACAAACTACAGGGGCCTACGAGCAGTACTTC.

DNA of the CDR3: TGTGCCACCAGCGGACGGACAGGGCTTAATGAAAAACTGTTTTTT. It translates to CATSGRTGLNEKLFF. The chain couples TRBV15 to TRBJ1-4, with TRBD1 matching over 8 bases. Unmatched junction bases numbered 6, after V lost 5 bases and J lost 4 bases. This CDR3 contains 15 residues. The germline gives CDR1 LNHNV, CDR2 YYDKDF (reference sequence).

The chain combines TRBV6-5 with TRBJ1-5; TRBD1 matches 7 bases. Germline CDR1 MNHEY, CDR2 SVGAGI. Trimming removed 6 bases from V and 3 bases from J; junction bases left unmatched: 8. The CDR3 consists of 15 residues. The CDR3 sequence is CASSKDREVNQPQHF. CDR3 coding DNA: TGTGCCAGCAGCAAAGACAGGGAGGTCAATCAGCCCCAGCATTTT.

The V gene is TRBV18, the J gene TRBJ2-2, with TRBD2 identical over 7 bases. The CDR3 extends over 15 amino acids. CDR1 KGHSH and CDR2 LQKENI come from the germline V gene. The V and J ends lost 2 bases and 5 bases, in that order; junction bases with no gene match: 5. The CDR3 DNA reads TGTGCCAGCTCACCAGAGAGCGGGACGACCGGGGAGCTGTTTTTT. Amino acid sequence: CASSPESGTTGELFF.

J is TRBJ1-2 and V is TRBV27; D possibly corresponds to TRBD1 (5 bases). The CDR3 runs to 13 residues. Trimming removed 7 bases from V and 4 bases from J, with 13 bases in between. CDR1 and CDR2 from the germline V gene are MNHEY and SMNVEV (reference sequence). CDR3 in amino acids: CASTPGAGYGYTF. The CDR3 nucleotides read TGTGCCAGCACCCCTGGGGCTGGCTATGGCTACACCTTC.

This clone was picked up one time. The chain recombines TRBV11-1 with TRBJ2-2; TRBD1 matches 7 bases. Germline lookup yields CDR1 SGHAT and CDR2 FQDESV (reference sequence). CDR3 length equals 16 residues. The J segment lost 5 bases and the V segment lost 4 bases, leaving 10 bases of the junction unmatched. The CDR3 DNA reads TGTGCCAGCAGCTCTTACCGGGACAGTGCTACCGGGGAGCTGTTTTTT. This translates into CASSSYRDSATGELFF.

The V gene is TRBV4-1, the J gene TRBJ2-7; weak D call: TRBD1 (7 bases). Germline CDR1 reads MGHRA; CDR2 reads YSYEKL. This CDR3 contains 14 residues. Trimming pared 0 bases from V and 3 bases from J, leaving 9 bases between. DNA of the CDR3: TGCGCCAGCAGCCAAGATCAGGGGGGCTACGAGCAGTACTTC. Translating it yields CASSQDQGGYEQYF.

This clone was seen more than once but under ten times. The chain combines TRBV19 with TRBJ1-4; D uncertain. From germline, CDR1 is LNHDA and CDR2 SQIVND (reference sequence). The CDR3 runs 14 residues. The ends were cut back, 9 bases at V and 5 bases at J, with 16 bases in the middle. In DNA, the CDR3 is TGTGCCAGCGCCCGGCGGCAGCAGAATGAAAAACTGTTTTTT. This codes for CASARRQQNEKLFF.

The CDR3 bases are TGTGCCAGCAGTGGAATCCCACTAGCGGGGAGATACGAGCAGTACTTC. It codes for CASSGIPLAGRYEQYF. The rearrangement uses TRBV2 and TRBJ2-7; 10 nucleotides agree with TRBD2. CDR1 is SNHLY, CDR2 FYNNEI, per germline. V lost 4 bases to trimming and J lost 4 bases; unmatched junction nucleotides: 10. The CDR3 consists of 16 residues.